The present TCR beta chain was sequenced within a study of blood T cell repertoires in COVID-19 (dated by TCRdb to about 2020). Notes on the research overall: Samples covering the acute and convalescent phases of COVID-19 were provided by collaborators in the United States, Italy and Spain. The prospective study material was composed of cDNA or gDNA derived from T cells, B-cell-depleted T cells, or PBMCs. The samples were drawn from two sources: the first 160 participants of the ongoing ImmuneRACE study, and 1,000 to 1,500 subjects contributed by 6 global collaborators. HLA class I and class II types, where available, came from metadata supplied by the sample provider rather than from assay-based typing. A de-identified subject ID, COVID-19 status, age in years and sex were almost always included in the sample metadata. The repertoires were released in a freely available public database intended as a resource for research on the immune response to SARS-CoV-2. Subjects who had been exposed to COVID-19, were actively infected with it, or had recovered from it provided the deeply sampled blood TCRbeta repertoires that made up the dataset. General findings and caveats noted by the study authors: How much clinical and demographic metadata was included differed by source and by participant, and the metadata was provided uncurated.

CDR1 and CDR2 were assigned from the germline V gene as SNHLY and FYNNEI. Trimming costs V 11 bases and J 5 bases, and their ends lie 19 bases apart. The CDR3 numbers 15 residues from cysteine through phenylalanine. Only the CDR3 region is kept as DNA, spanning 45 bases read in frame from base 1. Whole blood was collected in K2EDTA tubes by collaborating institutions according to the institutions' own protocols. For TCRbeta analysis, collaborators shipped samples in one of three forms: frozen whole blood, isolated PBMCs, or DNA extracted from either of those sample types. TCRbeta CDR3 regions were amplified from genomic DNA by means of the immunoSEQ Assay, a bias-controlled multiplex PCR. In the source study's methods: The number of nucleated cells in each sample was estimated by amplification of reference gene primers within the assay. To quantify the absolute abundance of each unique TCRbeta CDR3 rearrangement, sequence reads were collapsed and filtered. For each sample, productive Simpson clonality was calculated as the square root of Simpson's diversity index across productive rearrangements. TCRdb mirrors the immuneACCESS table, restricted to in-frame sequences. Some clones are absent from its copies; in checked studies, under half trace to an unresolved V gene, and the reason for the others is unknown. D and trimming come from the DNA, and the V and J calls and clone size come from that table. The sample has 90,000 to 100,000 clones on record, around nine tenths of them singletons. About a tenth of the sample goes to the ten largest clones.

This clone came up once. What antigen it recognizes has not been identified. Base qualities are not recorded, but no much larger clone differs from it by a single base. The receptor was derived from a man between 50 and 59 years old with acute or convalescent COVID-19. Input material: peripheral blood. Rearrangement joined TRBV2 to TRBJ1-6; TRBD1 is a possible D gene, resting on 6 matching bases. This receptor has the CDR3 CAGHSRGVDNSPLHF. The DNA sequence follows: TGTGCCGGACATAGCAGGGGAGTGGATAATTCACCCCTCCACTTT.